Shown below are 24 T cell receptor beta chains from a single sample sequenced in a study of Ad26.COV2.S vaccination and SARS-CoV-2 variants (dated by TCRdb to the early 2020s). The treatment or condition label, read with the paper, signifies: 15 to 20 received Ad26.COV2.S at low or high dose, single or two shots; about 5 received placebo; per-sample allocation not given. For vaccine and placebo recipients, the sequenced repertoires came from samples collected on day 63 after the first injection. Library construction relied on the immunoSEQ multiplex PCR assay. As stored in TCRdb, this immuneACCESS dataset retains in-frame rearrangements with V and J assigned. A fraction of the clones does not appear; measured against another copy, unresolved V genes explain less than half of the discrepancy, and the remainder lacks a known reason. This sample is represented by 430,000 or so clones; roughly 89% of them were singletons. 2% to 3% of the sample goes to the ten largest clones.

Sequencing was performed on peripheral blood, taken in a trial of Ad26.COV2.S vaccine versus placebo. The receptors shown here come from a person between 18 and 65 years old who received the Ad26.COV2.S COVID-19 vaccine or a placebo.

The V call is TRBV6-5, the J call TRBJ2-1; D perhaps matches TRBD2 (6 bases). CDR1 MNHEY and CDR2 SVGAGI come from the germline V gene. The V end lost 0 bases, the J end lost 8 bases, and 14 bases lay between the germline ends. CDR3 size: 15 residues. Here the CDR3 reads CASSYSRASVHEQFF. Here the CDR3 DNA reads TGTGCCAGCAGTTACTCACGGGCTAGCGTCCATGAGCAGTTCTTC.

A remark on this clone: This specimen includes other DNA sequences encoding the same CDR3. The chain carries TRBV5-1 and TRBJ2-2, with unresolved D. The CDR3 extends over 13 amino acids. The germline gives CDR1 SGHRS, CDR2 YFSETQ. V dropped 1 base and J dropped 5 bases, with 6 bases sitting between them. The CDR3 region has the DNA TGCGCCAGCAGCTTGCTTGGGACCGGGGAGCTGTTTTTT. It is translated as CASSLLGTGELFF.

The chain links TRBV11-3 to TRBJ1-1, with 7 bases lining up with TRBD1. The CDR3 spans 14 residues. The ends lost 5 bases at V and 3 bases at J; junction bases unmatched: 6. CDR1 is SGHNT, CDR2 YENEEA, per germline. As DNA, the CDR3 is TGTGCCAGCAGCATCCAGGGGGGGGACACTGAAGCTTTCTTT. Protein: CASSIQGGDTEAFF.

The CDR3 protein is CASSAVTDTQYF. CDR3 nucleotides: TGTGCCAGCAGCGCGGTAACAGATACGCAGTATTTT. V gene TRBV9 combines with J gene TRBJ2-3; no reliable D call. Germline V gives CDR1 SGDLS, CDR2 YYNGEE. The CDR3 sequence is 12 residues long. Trimming removed 3 bases at V and 3 bases at J, with 5 bases between.

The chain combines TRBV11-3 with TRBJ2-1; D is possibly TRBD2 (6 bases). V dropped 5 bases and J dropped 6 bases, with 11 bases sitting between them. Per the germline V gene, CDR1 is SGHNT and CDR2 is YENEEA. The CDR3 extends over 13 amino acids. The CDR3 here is CASSPGGSNEQFF. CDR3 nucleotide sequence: TGTGCCAGCAGCCCCGGGGGAAGCAATGAGCAGTTCTTC. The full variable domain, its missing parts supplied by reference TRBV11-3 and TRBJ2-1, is EAGVVQSPRYKIIEKKQPVAFWCNPISGHNTLYWYLQNLGQGPELLIRYENEEAVDDSQLPKDRFSAERLKGVDSTLKIQPAELGDSAVYLCASSPGGSNEQFFGPGTRLTVL.

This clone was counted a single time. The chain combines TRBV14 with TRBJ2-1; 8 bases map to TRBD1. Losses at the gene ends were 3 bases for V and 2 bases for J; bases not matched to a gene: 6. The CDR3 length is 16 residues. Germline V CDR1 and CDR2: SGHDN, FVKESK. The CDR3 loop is CASSQEDRDPYNEQFF. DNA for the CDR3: TGTGCCAGCAGCCAGGAGGACAGGGATCCCTACAATGAGCAGTTCTTC.

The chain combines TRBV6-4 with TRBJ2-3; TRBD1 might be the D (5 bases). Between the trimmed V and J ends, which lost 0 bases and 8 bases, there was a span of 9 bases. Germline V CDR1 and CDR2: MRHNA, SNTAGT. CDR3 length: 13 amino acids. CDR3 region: CASSDSPQGTQYF. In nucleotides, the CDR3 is TGTGCCAGCAGTGACTCTCCTCAGGGTACGCAGTATTTT.

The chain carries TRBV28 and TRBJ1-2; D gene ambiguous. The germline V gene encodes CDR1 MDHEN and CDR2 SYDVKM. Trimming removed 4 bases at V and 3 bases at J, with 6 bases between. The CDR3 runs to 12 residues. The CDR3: CASSSGDYGYTF. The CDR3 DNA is TGTGCCAGCAGTTCCGGCGACTATGGCTACACCTTC.

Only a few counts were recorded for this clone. CDR3 sequence reads: CAWSVQSRSPQYF. The CDR3 DNA is TGTGCCTGGAGTGTACAATCTCGGTCTCCTCAGTACTTC. The chain combines TRBV30 with TRBJ2-5; D is undetermined. Trimming removed 0 bases from V and 11 bases from J, with 16 bases in between. The CDR3 runs to 13 residues. CDR1 is GTSNPN, CDR2 SVGIG, per germline (reference sequence).

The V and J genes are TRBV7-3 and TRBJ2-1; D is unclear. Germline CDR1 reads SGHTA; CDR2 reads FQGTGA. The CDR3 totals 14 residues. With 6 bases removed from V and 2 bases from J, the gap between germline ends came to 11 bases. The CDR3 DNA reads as TGTGCCAGCAGTACCGCCGGCCCCTACAATGAGCAGTTCTTC. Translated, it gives CASSTAGPYNEQFF.

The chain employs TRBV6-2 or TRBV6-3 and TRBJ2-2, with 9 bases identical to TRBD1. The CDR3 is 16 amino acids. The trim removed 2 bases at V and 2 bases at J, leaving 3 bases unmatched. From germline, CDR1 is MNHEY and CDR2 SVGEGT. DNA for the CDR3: TGTGCCAGCAGTTACCCGACAGGGGGAAACACCGGGGAGCTGTTTTTT. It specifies CASSYPTGGNTGELFF.

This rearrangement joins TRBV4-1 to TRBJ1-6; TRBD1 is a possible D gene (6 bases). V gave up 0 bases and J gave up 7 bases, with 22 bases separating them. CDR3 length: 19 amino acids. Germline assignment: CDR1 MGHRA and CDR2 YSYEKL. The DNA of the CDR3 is TGCGCCAGCAGCCAAGACCCCCCTCCCAGAGGGGGAAGAAATTCACCCCTCCACTTT. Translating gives CASSQDPPPRGGRNSPLHF.

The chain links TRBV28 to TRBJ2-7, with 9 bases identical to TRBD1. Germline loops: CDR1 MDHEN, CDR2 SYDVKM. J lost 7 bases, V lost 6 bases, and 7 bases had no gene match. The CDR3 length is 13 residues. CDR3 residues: CASRQGAVWEQYF. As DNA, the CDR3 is TGTGCCAGCAGACAGGGGGCGGTTTGGGAGCAGTACTTC.

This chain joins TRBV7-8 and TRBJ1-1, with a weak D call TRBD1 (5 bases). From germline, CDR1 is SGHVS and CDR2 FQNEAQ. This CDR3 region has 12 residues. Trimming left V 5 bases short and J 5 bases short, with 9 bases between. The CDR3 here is CASSRGRTEAFF. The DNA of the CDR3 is TGTGCCAGCAGCCGGGGGAGGACTGAAGCTTTCTTT.

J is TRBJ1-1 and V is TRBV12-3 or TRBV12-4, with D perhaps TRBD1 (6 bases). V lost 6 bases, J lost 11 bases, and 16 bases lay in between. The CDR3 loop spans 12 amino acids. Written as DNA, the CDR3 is TGTGCCAGCAGCTCAATCCCAGGGGAGGCTTTCTTT. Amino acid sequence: CASSSIPGEAFF.

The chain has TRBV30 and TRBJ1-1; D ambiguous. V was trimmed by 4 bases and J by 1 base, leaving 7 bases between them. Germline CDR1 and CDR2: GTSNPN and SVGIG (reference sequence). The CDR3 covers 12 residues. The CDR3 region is CAWIARNTEAFF. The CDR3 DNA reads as TGTGCCTGGATTGCAAGGAACACTGAAGCTTTCTTT.

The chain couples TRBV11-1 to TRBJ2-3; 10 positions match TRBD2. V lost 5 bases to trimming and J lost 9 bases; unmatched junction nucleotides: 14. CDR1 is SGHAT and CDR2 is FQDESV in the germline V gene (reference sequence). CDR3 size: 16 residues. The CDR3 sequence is CASSLRRTSGPTTQYF. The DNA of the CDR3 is TGTGCCAGCAGCCTCAGGCGGACTAGCGGCCCCACGACGCAGTATTTT.

The CDR3 DNA reads as TGTGCCAGCAGCTTCAGTTGGGTCGGGGAGCTGTTTTTT. Translated: CASSFSWVGELFF. The V call is TRBV7-2, the J call TRBJ2-2; unclear D gene. Deletions cut 3 bases from V and 7 bases from J, with 9 bases between. The CDR3 contains 13 residues. Germline V gene lookup returns CDR1 SGHTA and CDR2 FQGNSA.

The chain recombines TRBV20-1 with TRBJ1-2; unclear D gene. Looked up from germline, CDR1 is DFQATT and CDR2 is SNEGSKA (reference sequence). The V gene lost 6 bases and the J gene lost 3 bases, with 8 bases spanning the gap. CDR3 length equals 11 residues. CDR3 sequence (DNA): TGCAGTGCAGGGAACTACTATGGCTACACCTTC. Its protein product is CSAGNYYGYTF.

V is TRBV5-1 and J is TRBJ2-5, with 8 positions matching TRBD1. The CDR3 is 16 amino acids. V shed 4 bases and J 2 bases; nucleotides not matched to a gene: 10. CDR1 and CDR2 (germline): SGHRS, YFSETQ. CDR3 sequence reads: CASSTPRQGPQETQYF. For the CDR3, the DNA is TGCGCCAGCAGCACCCCGAGACAGGGGCCTCAAGAGACCCAGTACTTC.

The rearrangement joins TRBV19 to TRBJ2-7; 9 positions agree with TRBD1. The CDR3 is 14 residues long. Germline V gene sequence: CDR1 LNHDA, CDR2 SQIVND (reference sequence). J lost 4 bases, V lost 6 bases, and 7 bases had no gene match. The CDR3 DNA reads TGTGCCAGTAGGAGACAGGGGGATACGTACGAGCAGTACTTC. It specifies CASRRQGDTYEQYF.

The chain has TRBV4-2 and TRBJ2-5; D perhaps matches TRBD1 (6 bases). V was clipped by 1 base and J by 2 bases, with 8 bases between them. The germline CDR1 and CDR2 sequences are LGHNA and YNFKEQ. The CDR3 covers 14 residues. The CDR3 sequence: CASSQGQAQETQYF. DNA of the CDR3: TGTGCCAGCAGCCAAGGACAGGCACAAGAGACCCAGTACTTC.

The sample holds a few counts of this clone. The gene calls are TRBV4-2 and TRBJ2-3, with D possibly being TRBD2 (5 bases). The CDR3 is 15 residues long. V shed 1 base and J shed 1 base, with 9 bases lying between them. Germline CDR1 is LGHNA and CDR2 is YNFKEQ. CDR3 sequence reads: CASSQGASRTDTQYF. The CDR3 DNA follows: TGTGCCAGCAGCCAAGGGGCTAGCCGCACAGATACGCAGTATTTT.

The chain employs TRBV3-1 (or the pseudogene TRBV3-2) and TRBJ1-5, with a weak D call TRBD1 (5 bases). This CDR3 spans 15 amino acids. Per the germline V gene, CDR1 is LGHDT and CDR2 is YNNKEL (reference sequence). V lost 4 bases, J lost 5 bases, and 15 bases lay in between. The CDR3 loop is CASSPQLGRDQPQHF. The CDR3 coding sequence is TGTGCCAGCAGCCCTCAGTTGGGCAGGGATCAGCCCCAGCATTTT.